This TCR beta chain was obtained from a study of cytomegalovirus exposure and HLA in healthy donors. Study-wide findings and caveats: Reportedly, fewer N-insertions than the 666-donor mean appeared in an Asian-associated ancestry cluster in a later analysis. Sequencing likely caused a cluster of highly shared sequence variants. Investigators reported about 160 TCR beta chains as tied to cytomegalovirus. Generally TCR sequences proved uncommon, though certain public TCRs appeared in numerous donors.

A note on this clone: Its antigen is currently unknown.

Trimming took off 10 bases at V and 1 base at J, with 8 bases between the two ends. This CDR3 is built from 13 residues. Per the germline V gene, CDR1 is MNHNS and CDR2 is SASEGT. The PCR was carried out with 60 Vbeta primers and 13 Jbeta primers. Sequenced by immunoSEQ multiplex PCR; TCRdb stores in-frame clones only, minus some. The data contain around 100,000 clones, roughly 68% of them singletons. The V call is TRBV6-1, the J call TRBJ2-6; no firm D call. Sequencing was done on a sample of PBMCs. The receptor was derived from a woman aged 30 to 39 in good health and CMV-seronegative. CDR3 in amino acids: CAIVRSGANVLTF. DNA of the CDR3: TGTGCCATCGTGCGTTCTGGGGCCAACGTCCTGACTTTC.